The next 28 T cell receptor beta chains were all read from a single sample in a study of blood T cell repertoires in COVID-19. Profiling relied on immunoSEQ multiplex PCR, and the TCRdb table lists in-frame clones only, not all of them. This sample has approximately 310,000 clones, with around 86% found just once. The sequenced sample consisted of peripheral blood. Receptor source: a man aged 50 or older with active or convalescent COVID-19.

This sequence joins TRBV5-1 and TRBJ2-7; perhaps TRBD2 as D (7 bases). The CDR3 sequence is 13 residues long. In germline, CDR1 is SGHRS, CDR2 YFSETQ. V lost 9 bases to trimming and J lost 3 bases, with 16 bases between them. The CDR3 region is CATPRGGGYEQYF. The DNA of the CDR3 is TGCGCCACCCCCCGAGGGGGGGGCTACGAGCAGTACTTC.

The V call is TRBV5-1, the J call TRBJ1-2, with TRBD1 matching over 12 bases. The CDR3 totals 16 residues. V lost 0 bases and J lost 6; bases outside the gene matches: 6. Germline CDR1 is SGHRS and CDR2 is YFSETQ. This CDR3 reads CASSLDGTGGADGYTF. CDR3 sequence (DNA): TGCGCCAGCAGCTTGGATGGGACAGGGGGCGCAGATGGCTACACCTTC.

Of note for this clone: Other DNA sequences in the sample encode the same CDR3. The chain couples TRBV28 to TRBJ2-3; 11 bases agree with TRBD2. V dropped 5 bases and J dropped 3; count of bases not matched to a gene: 7. The CDR3 is 16 residues long. Germline V lookup: CDR1 MDHEN, CDR2 SYDVKM. In nucleotides, the CDR3 is TGTGCCAGCAGTCCTCAGACTAGCGGGACAACAGATACGCAGTATTTT. Residues: CASSPQTSGTTDTQYF. The full variable domain, in which reference TRBV28 and TRBJ2-3 provide the parts outside the CDR3, is DVKVTQSSRYLVKRTGEKVFLECVQDMDHENMFWYRQDPGLGLRLIYFSYDVKMKEKGDIPEGYSVSREKKERFSLILESASTNQTSMYLCASSPQTSGTTDTQYFGPGTRLTVL.

This rearrangement joins TRBV6-4 to TRBJ1-2; a possible D gene is TRBD1 (6 bases). Trimming took off 0 bases at V and 8 bases at J, with 13 bases between the two ends. Looked up from germline, CDR1 is MRHNA and CDR2 is SNTAGT. The CDR3 sequence is 14 residues long. The CDR3 loop reads CASSDSAGASGYTF. The CDR3 DNA sequence: TGTGCCAGCAGTGACTCGGCGGGGGCGAGCGGCTACACCTTC.

With respect to this clone: The junction differs from germline at one of its ends, possibly a read error. The chain has TRBV2 and TRBJ1-1; 7 nucleotides align to TRBD1. Germline-derived CDR1 and CDR2 are SNHLY and FYNNEI. The CDR3 spans 13 residues. CDR3 loop: CASSSRGNAEAFF. The CDR3 coding sequence is TGTGCCAGCAGTTCCAGGGGGAACGCTGAAGCTTTCTTT. The whole variable domain, remainder taken from reference TRBV2 and TRBJ1-1, is EPEVTQTPSHQVTQMGQEVILRCVPISNHLYFYWYRQILGQKVEFLVSFYNNEISEKSEIFDDQFSVERPDGSNFTLKIRSTKLEDSAMYFCASSSRGNAEAFFGQGTRLTVV.

The rearrangement joins TRBV13 to TRBJ1-6; TRBD1 agrees at 7 bases. Germline V gene sequence: CDR1 PRHDT, CDR2 FYEKMQ (reference sequence). Trimming at V came to 5 bases and at J to 5 bases, leaving 9 bases not matched to a gene. The CDR3 has 16 amino acids. CDR3 loop: CASSNRQGADNSPLHF. CDR3 coding DNA: TGTGCCAGCAGCAACCGACAGGGAGCAGATAATTCACCCCTCCACTTT.

The rearrangement links TRBV5-5 to TRBJ2-3, with 8 bases matching TRBD1. Germline V CDR1 and CDR2: SGHKS, YYEKEE (reference sequence). This CDR3 comprises 16 residues. V was clipped by 0 bases and J by 3 bases; unmatched bases: 6. This CDR3 is CASSLEMQGATDTQYF. CDR3 bases: TGTGCCAGCAGCTTGGAAATGCAGGGGGCAACAGATACGCAGTATTTT.

The chain couples TRBV7-8 to TRBJ1-6, with D uncertain. V dropped 5 bases and J dropped 0 bases, with 5 bases sitting between them. Germline-derived CDR1 and CDR2 are SGHVS and FQNEAQ. The CDR3 spans 14 residues. The CDR3 region is CASSASSYNSPLHF. CDR3 bases: TGTGCCAGCAGCGCGAGCTCCTATAATTCACCCCTCCACTTT. Together with reference TRBV7-8 and TRBJ1-6, the CDR3 gives the full variable domain: GAGVSQSPRYKVAKRGQDVALRCDPISGHVSLFWYQQALGQGPEFLTYFQNEAQLDKSGLPSDRFFAERPEGSVSTLKIQRTQQEDSAVYLCASSASSYNSPLHFGNGTRLTVT.

The V call is TRBV7-6, the J call TRBJ2-5; no clear D. Looked up from germline, CDR1 is SGHVS and CDR2 is FNYEAQ. V was pared by 3 bases and J by 1 base, with 12 bases between. The CDR3 consists of 15 residues. In nucleotides, the CDR3 is TGTGCCAGCAGCTTTGGGTCAGGCGTCCAAGAGACCCAGTACTTC. This codes for CASSFGSGVQETQYF.

V gene TRBV28 combines with J gene TRBJ1-5, with D possibly TRBD1 on 6 matching bases. The germline V gene encodes CDR1 MDHEN and CDR2 SYDVKM. The CDR3 has 15 residues. Deletions cut 1 base from V and 7 bases from J, with 14 bases between. CDR3 sequence reads: CASSLSQGRFQPQHF. In nucleotides, the CDR3 is TGTGCCAGCAGTTTATCACAGGGTCGGTTCCAGCCCCAGCATTTT. The full variable domain, in which reference TRBV28 and TRBJ1-5 provide the parts outside the CDR3, is DVKVTQSSRYLVKRTGEKVFLECVQDMDHENMFWYRQDPGLGLRLIYFSYDVKMKEKGDIPEGYSVSREKKERFSLILESASTNQTSMYLCASSLSQGRFQPQHFGDGTRLSIL.

The chain recombines TRBV7-2 with TRBJ1-4; the match to TRBD1 covers 9 bases. The germline gives CDR1 SGHTA, CDR2 FQGNSA. The CDR3 consists of 13 residues. V lost 3 bases to trimming and J lost 7 bases; unmatched junction nucleotides: 0. The CDR3 coding sequence is TGTGCCAGCAGCTTGGACAGGGGTGAAAAACTGTTTTTT. Translation gives CASSLDRGEKLFF.

CDR3 sequence (DNA): TGTGCCAGCAGCCCGAGAAGCGGGGTGGAGGCTTTCTTT. Encoded protein: CASSPRSGVEAFF. V gene TRBV7-3 combines with J gene TRBJ1-1; D not resolved. Germline V gene lookup returns CDR1 SGHTA and CDR2 FQGTGA. The CDR3 runs to 13 residues. V lost 5 bases and J 11 bases, leaving 18 bases between the germline ends.

V gene TRBV28 combines with J gene TRBJ1-2; weak D call: TRBD1 (6 bases). Germline CDR1 MDHEN, CDR2 SYDVKM. CDR3 length: 14 residues. V lost 2 bases and J 8 bases, leaving 15 bases between the germline ends. The CDR3 DNA reads TGTGCCAGCAGTTTACCTACAGGGCTGGGCGGCTACACCTTC. Residues: CASSLPTGLGGYTF.

This clone was found a few times. The same CDR3 is also encoded by other DNA sequences in this sample. The chain combines TRBV5-6 with TRBJ1-6; no clear D. Germline V gives CDR1 SGHDT, CDR2 YYEEEE. Deletions cut 0 bases from V and 7 bases from J, with 11 bases between. The CDR3 consists of 15 residues. CDR3: CASSLESYSNSPLHF. The DNA for the CDR3 is TGTGCCAGCAGCTTGGAATCGTACTCCAATTCACCCCTCCACTTT.

This rearrangement joins TRBV19 to TRBJ2-1; 12 bases match TRBD2. Losses at the gene ends were 5 bases for V and 7 bases for J; bases not matched to a gene: 9. Germline CDR1 LNHDA, CDR2 SQIVND (reference sequence). The CDR3 totals 16 residues. In nucleotides, the CDR3 is TGTGCCAGTAGTGAAGAGTCTAGCGGGAGGGGTAATGAGCAGTTCTTC. It is translated as CASSEESSGRGNEQFF.

V gene TRBV5-4 combines with J gene TRBJ2-3; 7 positions match TRBD2. Trimming cost V 4 bases and J 2 bases; bases outside gene matches: 10. The CDR3 contains 16 residues. Germline V gene lookup returns CDR1 SGHNT and CDR2 YYREEE (reference sequence). CDR3 nucleotides: TGTGCCAGCAGCCGGAGGGAGGGCGGGTTCACAGATACGCAGTATTTT. Translation: CASSRREGGFTDTQYF.

This clone was seen a single time. This chain uses TRBV3-1 (or the pseudogene TRBV3-2) with TRBJ1-2; D call uncertain. This CDR3 has 17 amino acids. V was shortened by 5 bases and J by 0 bases, with 19 bases between the two germline ends. CDR1 is LGHDT and CDR2 is YNNKEL in the germline V gene (reference sequence). CDR3 sequence: CASSFLRKTYPNYGYTF. The CDR3 coding sequence is TGTGCCAGCAGCTTTCTACGTAAGACATACCCTAACTATGGCTACACCTTC.

The genes are TRBV18 and TRBJ2-1, with TRBD2 identical over 9 bases. CDR1 is KGHSH, CDR2 LQKENI, per germline. This CDR3 has 14 residues. V shed 8 bases and J 1 base; nucleotides not matched to a gene: 3. The CDR3 nucleotides read TGTGCCAGCGCCAGCGGGGGGTCCTACAATGAGCAGTTCTTC. Encoded protein: CASASGGSYNEQFF.

The chain carries TRBV30 and TRBJ2-5; unclear D gene. With 3 bases removed from V and 0 bases from J, the gap between germline ends came to 5 bases. CDR3 size: 12 residues. Per the germline V gene, CDR1 is GTSNPN and CDR2 is SVGIG (reference sequence). The CDR3 here is CAWSANQETQYF. In nucleotides, the CDR3 is TGTGCCTGGAGCGCTAACCAAGAGACCCAGTACTTC.

The table lists this clone with a count of one. V gene TRBV13 combines with J gene TRBJ1-3, with D uncertain. V shed 5 bases and J shed 0 bases, with 14 bases lying between them. Per germline, CDR1 PRHDT and CDR2 FYEKMQ (reference sequence). The CDR3 totals 16 residues. The CDR3, as DNA: TGTGCCAGCAGCCCGCAAGCGGGGAGCTCTGGAAACACCATATATTTT. As protein: CASSPQAGSSGNTIYF.

V usage is TRBV4-3 and J usage is TRBJ2-2; 8 positions match TRBD1. With V trimmed by 4 bases and J by 3 bases, 16 bases remained unmatched. There are 19 residues in the CDR3. Germline values: CDR1 LGHNA, CDR2 YSLEER. The CDR3 bases are TGCGCCAGCAGCCGGAAAATAACAGGGGGAGTCCCCCACACCGGGGAGCTGTTTTTT. This translates into CASSRKITGGVPHTGELFF.

A single count supports this clone. The gene calls are TRBV19 and TRBJ2-3, with TRBD2 as a possible D gene (5 bases). The V and J ends lost 5 bases and 1 base respectively, with 13 bases between them. The CDR3 spans 15 residues. Germline loops: CDR1 LNHDA, CDR2 SQIVND (reference sequence). The CDR3 sequence is CASSHRDWGTDTQYF. The CDR3 DNA is TGTGCCAGTAGTCACCGGGATTGGGGCACAGATACGCAGTATTTT.

The V gene is TRBV19, the J gene TRBJ1-1, with 11 bases lining up with TRBD1. V lost 5 bases and J lost 5; bases outside the gene matches: 16. Germline loops: CDR1 LNHDA, CDR2 SQIVND (reference sequence). The CDR3 is made up of 18 amino acids. The CDR3: CASSVIGQGANPSTEAFF. CDR3 DNA sequence: TGTGCCAGTAGTGTGATTGGACAGGGGGCTAATCCCTCGACTGAAGCTTTCTTT. Full variable domain (missing parts from reference TRBV19 and TRBJ1-1): DGGITQSPKYLFRKEGQNVTLSCEQNLNHDAMYWYRQDPGQGLRLIYYSQIVNDFQKGDIAEGYSVSREKKESFPLTVTSAQKNPTAFYLCASSVIGQGANPSTEAFFGQGTRLTVV.

The rearrangement uses TRBV4-1 and TRBJ1-4, with 8 bases matching TRBD1. The CDR3 is 17 amino acids. The ends lost 0 bases at V and 4 bases at J; junction bases unmatched: 7. CDR1 MGHRA and CDR2 YSYEKL come from the germline V gene. In nucleotides, the CDR3 is TGCGCCAGCAGCCAAGACAGGGGGCGATCAAGTAATGAAAAACTGTTTTTT. Protein product: CASSQDRGRSSNEKLFF.

This rearrangement joins TRBV2 to TRBJ1-2; 7 bases align to TRBD1. Germline V gene sequence: CDR1 SNHLY, CDR2 FYNNEI. Trimming cost V 6 bases and J 3 bases; bases outside gene matches: 4. The CDR3 is 13 residues long. Here the CDR3 DNA reads TGTGCCAGCAGCAGTACAGGGGACTATGGCTACACCTTC. It codes for CASSSTGDYGYTF.

The chain recombines TRBV9 with TRBJ2-1, with TRBD1 matching 9 bases. The germline CDR1 and CDR2 sequences are SGDLS and YYNGEE. Trimming took 1 base from V and 0 from J; bases not matched to a gene: 5. The CDR3 extends over 17 amino acids. The chain's CDR3 is CASSVSPGQGSYNEQFF. In DNA, the CDR3 is TGTGCCAGCAGCGTATCGCCGGGACAGGGCTCCTACAATGAGCAGTTCTTC.

This clone showed up just once. The chain employs TRBV15 and TRBJ2-5, with TRBD1 identical over 7 bases. The CDR3 loop spans 13 amino acids. Germline V gene data show CDR1 as LNHNV and CDR2 as YYDKDF (reference sequence). J lost 4 bases, V lost 10 bases, and 9 bases had no gene match. CDR3 nucleotides: TGTGCCAACGAGAGGGGGCTAAGAGAGACCCAGTACTTC. Translation gives CANERGLRETQYF. The whole variable domain, filled in from reference TRBV15 and TRBJ2-5, reads DAMVIQNPRYQVTQFGKPVTLSCSQTLNHNVMYWYQQKSSQAPKLLFHYYDKDFNNEADTPDNFQSRRPNTSFCFLDIRSPGLGDTAMYLCANERGLRETQYFGPGTRLLVL.

The genes are TRBV2 and TRBJ1-2, with D maybe TRBD1 (5 bases). CDR3 length: 13 amino acids. V was pared by 5 bases and J by 8 bases, with 15 bases between. Germline V gene data show CDR1 as SNHLY and CDR2 as FYNNEI. The CDR3 loop is CASSKPGVYGYTF. The CDR3 DNA follows: TGTGCCAGCAGTAAACCGGGGGTGTACGGCTACACCTTC.